These 8 T cell receptor beta chains came from one sample sequenced in a study of T cells in Graves' hyperthyroidism and ophthalmopathy. The TCR beta CDR3 regions underwent amplification using RNA transcripts as the source. HTBI primers were employed in a first-round RT-PCR of the TCR CDR3. TCRdb re-analysed the multiplex PCR reads in MiXCR, keeping a single row per CDR3 protein. The sample contains fewer than 350,000 distinct CDR3 sequences, approximately 12% of which appear only once. Sequencing was performed on blood. These receptors were taken from a woman in her twenties or thirties with Graves' hyperthyroidism that later progressed to Graves' ophthalmopathy.

This clonotype was detected many times. The chain joins TRBV3-1 to TRBJ1-2; weak D call: TRBD1 (6 bases). Germline V lookup: CDR1 LGHDT, CDR2 YNNKEL (reference sequence). V was cut by 1 base and J by 0 bases, with 15 bases left in between. The CDR3 contains 17 residues. In nucleotides, the CDR3 is TGTGCCAGCAGCCAAGTTCTAGGGGGTACCACTAACTATGGCTACACCTTC. This translates into CASSQVLGGTTNYGYTF.

At least ten counts were recorded for this clonotype. V gene TRBV7-8 combines with J gene TRBJ2-7, with 11 nucleotides matching TRBD2. V gave up 1 base and J gave up 7 bases; unmatched junction bases: 12. CDR3 size: 17 residues. Germline V gives CDR1 SGHVS, CDR2 FQNEAQ. The CDR3 DNA is TGTGCCAGCAGCTTAGTCAGGGTCCCTAGCGGGAGGAGTGAGCAGTACTTC. It encodes CASSLVRVPSGRSEQYF. The full variable domain, completed using reference TRBV7-8 and TRBJ2-7, is GAGVSQSPRYKVAKRGQDVALRCDPISGHVSLFWYQQALGQGPEFLTYFQNEAQLDKSGLPSDRFFAERPEGSVSTLKIQRTQQEDSAVYLCASSLVRVPSGRSEQYFGPGTRLTVT.

This clonotype was seen many times. The chain carries TRBV12-3 or TRBV12-4 and TRBJ2-7; a weak D match, TRBD2 (5 bases). Trimming stripped 0 bases from V and 2 bases from J, with 14 bases between. CDR3 size: 16 residues. Here the CDR3 reads CASSLARERETYEQYF. In DNA, the CDR3 is TGTGCCAGCAGTTTAGCGAGGGAAAGGGAAACCTACGAGCAGTACTTC.

This clonotype was detected many times. The chain joins TRBV3-1 to TRBJ2-1, with 8 bases identical to TRBD1. Germline V gives CDR1 LGHDT, CDR2 YNNKEL (reference sequence). The V segment lost 0 bases and the J segment 3 bases; nucleotides outside the gene matches: 1. The CDR3 consists of 15 residues. CDR3 nucleotide sequence: TGTGCCAGCAGCCAAGACAGGGGGCTCTACAATGAGCAGTTCTTC. It translates to CASSQDRGLYNEQFF.

Many counts were recorded for this clonotype. V usage is TRBV19 and J usage is TRBJ1-2, with 10 bases identical to TRBD1. The CDR3 has 18 amino acids. The trim removed 3 bases at V and 8 bases at J, leaving 18 bases unmatched. The V gene's germline CDR1 is LNHDA and CDR2 SQIVND (reference sequence). CDR3 sequence reads: CASSMTPDRGKTDRGYTF. CDR3 nucleotides: TGTGCCAGTAGTATGACACCGGACAGGGGGAAGACCGATAGAGGCTACACCTTC.

There are many counts of this clonotype. The chain is built from TRBV6-5 and TRBJ2-1, with 9 positions matching TRBD2. CDR1 and CDR2 from the germline V gene are MNHEY and SVGAGI. The CDR3 is 16 amino acids. Unmatched junction bases numbered 8, after V lost 1 base and J lost 7 bases. The CDR3 nucleotides are TGTGCCAGCAGTTACTATAGCGGGAGAAGTGATAATGAGCAGTTCTTC. This translates into CASSYYSGRSDNEQFF.

This clonotype appeared many times. This chain connects TRBV6-2 or TRBV6-3 to TRBJ2-5; 7 bases align to TRBD1. CDR3 length: 16 amino acids. The V and J ends lost 2 bases and 1 base, in that order; junction bases with no gene match: 7. Per the germline V gene, CDR1 is MNHEY and CDR2 is SVGEGT. DNA for the CDR3: TGTGCCAGCAGTTACGGACCCGCAGGGGGCCAAGAGACCCAGTACTTC. Protein sequence: CASSYGPAGGQETQYF.

In its sample, this clonotype was seen many times. J is TRBJ2-7 and V is TRBV7-8, with no clear D. V lost 1 base, J lost 2 bases, and 9 bases lay in between. The CDR3 spans 14 residues. Germline CDR1 and CDR2: SGHVS and FQNEAQ. The CDR3 sequence: CASSLVPSAYEQYF. In DNA, the CDR3 is TGTGCCAGCAGCTTAGTTCCCTCAGCCTACGAGCAGTACTTC.